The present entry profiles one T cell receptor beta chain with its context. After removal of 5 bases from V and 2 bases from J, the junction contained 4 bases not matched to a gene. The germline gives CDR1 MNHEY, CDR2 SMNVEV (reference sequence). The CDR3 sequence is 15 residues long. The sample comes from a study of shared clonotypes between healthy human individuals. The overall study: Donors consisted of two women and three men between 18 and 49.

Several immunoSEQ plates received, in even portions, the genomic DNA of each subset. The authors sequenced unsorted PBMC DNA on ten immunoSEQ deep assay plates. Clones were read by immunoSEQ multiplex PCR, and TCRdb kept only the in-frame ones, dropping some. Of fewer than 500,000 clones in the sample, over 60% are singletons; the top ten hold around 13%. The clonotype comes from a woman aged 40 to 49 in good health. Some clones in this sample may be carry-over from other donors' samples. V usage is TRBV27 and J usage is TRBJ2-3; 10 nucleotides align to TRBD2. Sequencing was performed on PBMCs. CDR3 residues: CASSLAGDHTDTQYF. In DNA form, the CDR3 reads TGTGCCAGCAGTCTAGCGGGAGACCACACAGATACGCAGTATTTT.